Listed below are T cell receptor beta chains from one sample, sequenced in a study of response to subunit inactivated influenza vaccine. TCRdb reprocessed the RT-PCR reads via MiXCR and lists one record per CDR3 protein. The sample holds 700,000 to 900,000 distinct CDR3 sequences, roughly 20% seen once. The sample consisted of PBMCs from blood, taken about 5 days after vaccination. Receptor source: a man aged 50 or older who received an inactivated influenza vaccine. CDR3s include the opening cysteine and the closing phenylalanine or tryptophan. The order of the fields is J gene, D gene, V gene, CDR3 protein. D genes are given only for firm matches.

j_call: TRBJ2-7; d_call: TRBD1; v_call: TRBV20-1; cdr3_aa: CSANHRGNEQYF
j_call: TRBJ2-7; d_call: -; v_call: TRBV20-1; cdr3_aa: CSAPRGSSESFGEQYF
j_call: TRBJ1-2; d_call: -; v_call: TRBV20-1; cdr3_aa: CSARLSRNYGYTF
j_call: TRBJ1-2; d_call: -; v_call: TRBV29-1; cdr3_aa: CSVEPQINYGYTF
j_call: TRBJ2-5; d_call: TRBD2; v_call: TRBV24-1; cdr3_aa: CATSDPWRGGEETQYF
j_call: TRBJ2-2; d_call: -; v_call: TRBV2; cdr3_aa: CASRTGRTNTGELFF
j_call: TRBJ2-5; d_call: -; v_call: TRBV20-1; cdr3_aa: CSAGQNLQETQYF
j_call: TRBJ2-2; d_call: TRBD2; v_call: TRBV6-1; cdr3_aa: CASKTREGPGELFF
j_call: TRBJ2-2; d_call: TRBD1; v_call: TRBV10-3; cdr3_aa: CAISQTRQGRTGELFF
j_call: TRBJ2-2; d_call: TRBD1; v_call: TRBV9; cdr3_aa: CASSAGDRFTGELFF
j_call: TRBJ1-6; d_call: TRBD1; v_call: TRBV7-2; cdr3_aa: CASSFRGRDSPLHF
j_call: TRBJ2-3; d_call: TRBD2; v_call: TRBV20-1; cdr3_aa: CSAIATSGGPGILAQYF
j_call: TRBJ2-7; d_call: -; v_call: TRBV9; cdr3_aa: CASSVVGSPYYEQYF
j_call: TRBJ2-3; d_call: -; v_call: TRBV5-1; cdr3_aa: CASSPLLSDTDTQYF
j_call: TRBJ2-3; d_call: -; v_call: TRBV12-3/TRBV12-4; cdr3_aa: CASSSWGLDSTDTQYF
j_call: TRBJ2-7; d_call: TRBD1; v_call: TRBV7-9; cdr3_aa: CASSRDREGNEQYF
j_call: TRBJ2-7; d_call: TRBD1; v_call: TRBV20-1; cdr3_aa: CSASTLGQGYEQYF
j_call: TRBJ2-7; d_call: -; v_call: TRBV20-1; cdr3_aa: CSASLDYPYEQYF
j_call: TRBJ2-1; d_call: -; v_call: TRBV20-1; cdr3_aa: CSASPSYNEQFF
j_call: TRBJ2-3; d_call: -; v_call: TRBV7-9; cdr3_aa: CASSLSRGSPFTDTQYF
j_call: TRBJ2-7; d_call: TRBD1; v_call: TRBV7-2; cdr3_aa: CASSLGTGPTYEQYF
j_call: TRBJ2-1; d_call: TRBD2; v_call: TRBV3-1; cdr3_aa: CASSPRLAHSYNEQFF
j_call: TRBJ1-1; d_call: -; v_call: TRBV10-3; cdr3_aa: CAISAGGNTEAFF
j_call: TRBJ2-7; d_call: -; v_call: TRBV4-3; cdr3_aa: CASSQASAGSSYEQYF
j_call: TRBJ1-6; d_call: -; v_call: TRBV4-3; cdr3_aa: CASSLGQSPLHF
j_call: TRBJ2-1; d_call: TRBD1; v_call: TRBV20-1; cdr3_aa: CSTRTGFYNEQFF
j_call: TRBJ2-1; d_call: TRBD2; v_call: TRBV24-1; cdr3_aa: CATGTSGRSDEQFF
j_call: TRBJ1-6; d_call: -; v_call: TRBV5-1; cdr3_aa: CASRGGTDSPLHF
j_call: TRBJ2-7; d_call: -; v_call: TRBV4-3; cdr3_aa: CASSQGYGGRGYEQYF
j_call: TRBJ2-7; d_call: -; v_call: TRBV5-1; cdr3_aa: CASSAAVRGPTYEQYF
j_call: TRBJ2-1; d_call: TRBD2; v_call: TRBV20-1; cdr3_aa: CSAIRASGRFYNEQFF
j_call: TRBJ2-7; d_call: -; v_call: TRBV20-1; cdr3_aa: CSGVGGLGYEQYF
j_call: TRBJ1-1; d_call: -; v_call: TRBV11-2; cdr3_aa: CASSLGQYLNTEAFF
j_call: TRBJ2-1; d_call: -; v_call: TRBV20-1; cdr3_aa: CSAGRDSYNEQFF
j_call: TRBJ2-1; d_call: TRBD1; v_call: TRBV10-1; cdr3_aa: CASSLSTGREINEQFF
j_call: TRBJ2-1; d_call: -; v_call: TRBV10-3; cdr3_aa: CAISPDGVYNEQFF
j_call: TRBJ2-1; d_call: TRBD2; v_call: TRBV7-3; cdr3_aa: CASSPGLAGAKFF
j_call: TRBJ2-6; d_call: -; v_call: TRBV28; cdr3_aa: CASSRTGGGANVLTF
j_call: TRBJ2-2; d_call: -; v_call: TRBV5-1; cdr3_aa: CASSLFTARGTGELFF
j_call: TRBJ2-2; d_call: -; v_call: TRBV6-6; cdr3_aa: CASSPGVAGELFF
j_call: TRBJ2-1; d_call: -; v_call: TRBV10-3; cdr3_aa: CAISEESNEQFF
j_call: TRBJ2-5; d_call: -; v_call: TRBV2; cdr3_aa: CASSELAGAQETQYF
j_call: TRBJ2-7; d_call: -; v_call: TRBV3-1; cdr3_aa: CASSQGFTVAHEQYF
j_call: TRBJ2-7; d_call: -; v_call: TRBV18; cdr3_aa: CASSPTASSLEQYF
j_call: TRBJ2-7; d_call: -; v_call: TRBV20-1; cdr3_aa: CSAETGRNEQYF
j_call: TRBJ2-7; d_call: TRBD2; v_call: TRBV7-3; cdr3_aa: CASSLDAGGIYEQYF
j_call: TRBJ1-1; d_call: -; v_call: TRBV28; cdr3_aa: CASSFQGEWTEAFF
j_call: TRBJ2-2; d_call: -; v_call: TRBV24-1; cdr3_aa: CATSDSPPGARDTGELFF
j_call: TRBJ2-3; d_call: -; v_call: TRBV7-6; cdr3_aa: CASSLVVGRTDTQYF
j_call: TRBJ2-1; d_call: -; v_call: TRBV11-2; cdr3_aa: CASSFLRHSSYNEQFF
j_call: TRBJ2-1; d_call: -; v_call: TRBV5-1; cdr3_aa: CASSFEGRSYNEQFF
j_call: TRBJ2-7; d_call: -; v_call: TRBV6-2/TRBV6-3; cdr3_aa: CASRETSYYEQYF
j_call: TRBJ1-1; d_call: TRBD1; v_call: TRBV28; cdr3_aa: CASSSSRTGGNTEAFF
j_call: TRBJ2-1; d_call: TRBD2; v_call: TRBV29-1; cdr3_aa: CSVSSGNYNEQFF
j_call: TRBJ2-7; d_call: -; v_call: TRBV29-1; cdr3_aa: CSVDIAGGGGHEQYF
j_call: TRBJ1-5; d_call: -; v_call: TRBV5-3; cdr3_aa: CARSLAFGPYSNQPQHF
j_call: TRBJ2-7; d_call: -; v_call: TRBV21-1; cdr3_aa: CASSPRDRGMVYEQYF
j_call: TRBJ2-1; d_call: -; v_call: TRBV7-2; cdr3_aa: CASSLAAGGDYNEQFF
j_call: TRBJ2-1; d_call: TRBD2; v_call: TRBV12-3/TRBV12-4; cdr3_aa: CASSSPSGSRQFF